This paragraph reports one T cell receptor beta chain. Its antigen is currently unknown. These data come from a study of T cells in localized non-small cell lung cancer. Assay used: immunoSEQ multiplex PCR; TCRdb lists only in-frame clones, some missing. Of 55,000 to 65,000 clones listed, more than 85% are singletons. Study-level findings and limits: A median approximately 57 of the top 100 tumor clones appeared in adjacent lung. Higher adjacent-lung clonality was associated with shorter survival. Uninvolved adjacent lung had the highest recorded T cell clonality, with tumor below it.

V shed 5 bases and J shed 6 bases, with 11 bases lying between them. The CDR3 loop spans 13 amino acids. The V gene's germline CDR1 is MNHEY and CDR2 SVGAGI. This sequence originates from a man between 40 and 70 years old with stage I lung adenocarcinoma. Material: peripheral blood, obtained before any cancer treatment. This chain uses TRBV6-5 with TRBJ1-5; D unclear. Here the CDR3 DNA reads TGTGCCAGCAGTCGGAGCCAAGGTCAGCCCCAGCATTTT. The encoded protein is CASSRSQGQPQHF.